This is a list of T cell receptor beta chains from one sample in a study of blood T cells in healthy people across ages. TCRdb recomputed calls from the 5' RACE reads with MiXCR, one row per CDR3 protein. The sample yields some 760,000 distinct CDR3 sequences, 25% seen once. The same data also went into a second study, on T cells of mothers and their children.

The sample was blood. The receptors were sampled from a boy younger than 18 in good health. Each CDR3 is given with its conserved first and last residue. The D gene is left open where the match is weak. Not all rows give a size; the values are once, few, many and, for expanded clones, a class.

d_gene	len	v_gene	j_gene	abundance	CDR3nt	CDR3aa
NA	16	TRBV7-8	TRBJ1-5	NA	TGTGCCAGCAGCCGGGGACACGACTATAGCAATCAGCCCCAGCATTTT	CASSRGHDYSNQPQHF
NA	16	TRBV6-6	TRBJ1-1	NA	TGTGCCAGCAGTCAATCGGTCGAGATCATGAACACTGAAGCTTTCTTT	CASSQSVEIMNTEAFF
NA	15	TRBV5-1	TRBJ2-5	few	TGCGCCAGCAGCGATCAATCTAGGGGGAGGGAGACCCAGTACTTC	CASSDQSRGRETQYF
TRBD1	16	TRBV25-1	TRBJ1-4	NA	TGTGCCAGCAGTGACTCGCTACAGGGGAAGTATGAAAAACTGTTTTTT	CASSDSLQGKYEKLFF
NA	17	TRBV6-5	TRBJ2-2	few	TGTGCCAGCAGTTACGAGGGGTTCTTTGGGGACACCGGGGAGCTGTTTTTT	CASSYEGFFGDTGELFF
NA	14	TRBV5-1	TRBJ2-7	few	TGCGCCAGCAGCTTGGAGTCCCAGTTATACGAGCAGTACTTC	CASSLESQLYEQYF
NA	15	TRBV6-2/TRBV6-3	TRBJ2-4	NA	TGTGCCAGCACGCCAGGGGCAACCCGGGAGAACATTCAGTACTTC	CASTPGATRENIQYF
TRBD2	17	TRBV27	TRBJ2-1	NA	TGTGCCGGCAGTTTACTCTCTAGCGGGAGCTCCTACAATGAGCAGTTCTTC	CAGSLLSSGSSYNEQFF
TRBD1	14	TRBV27	TRBJ2-5	few	TGTGCCAGCAGTCGGCAGGGGGCACAAGAGACCCAGTACTTC	CASSRQGAQETQYF
NA	14	TRBV5-1	TRBJ2-7	many	TGCGCCAGCAGCCCAGGGGACAAGAGCTACGAGCAGTACTTC	CASSPGDKSYEQYF
NA	16	TRBV29-1	TRBJ2-3	NA	TGCAGCGTTGACCCGCCCCTCGTGAAGGGCACAGATACGCAGTATTTT	CSVDPPLVKGTDTQYF